A selection of T cell receptor beta chains follows, all from one sample in a study of early T cells in non-severe SARS-CoV-2 infection. TCRdb ran MiXCR on the 5' RACE reads and lists one entry per CDR3 protein. Among some 30,000 distinct CDR3 sequences listed, 2.5% to 3.5% were seen once. The sequencing sample was made of whole blood. The source of these receptors is an adult who was a healthcare worker with PCR-confirmed SARS-CoV-2 infection or an uninfected control (not recorded which). The CDR3 runs from the conserved cysteine through the conserved F or W. A D gene is named only where the DNA matches it firmly. Size is omitted from some rows. Given values are once, few, many or a class for expanded clones.

>-|TRBV7-6|TRBJ2-5|many
CASSLNRPPLRTQYF
TGTGCCAGCAGCTTAAATCGTCCCCCTCTCCGGACCCAGTACTTC
>-|TRBV28|TRBJ2-1|many
CASRSPIYEQFF
TGTGCCAGCAGGTCGCCTATCTATGAGCAGTTCTTC
>-|TRBV7-3|TRBJ2-2|many
CASSDQTTTGELFF
TGTGCCAGCAGCGACCAGACAACCACCGGGGAGCTGTTTTTT
>TRBD1|TRBV5-4|TRBJ1-2|many
CASSLGDRAYGYTF
TGTGCCAGCAGCTTGGGGGACAGGGCCTATGGCTACACCTTC
>-|TRBV3-1|TRBJ2-5|many
CASSQGKETQYF
TGTGCCAGCAGCCAGGGAAAAGAGACCCAGTACTTC
>TRBD2|TRBV6-5|TRBJ2-5|many
CASRHSQRGDPQETQYF
TGTGCCAGCAGACACTCGCAGCGGGGGGATCCCCAAGAGACCCAGTACTTC
>-|TRBV29-1|TRBJ1-1|many
CSVVRVGAEAFF
TGCAGCGTTGTTCGGGTTGGGGCTGAAGCTTTCTTT
>TRBD2|TRBV7-9|TRBJ2-5|many
CASSGSGGAWETQYF
TGTGCCAGCAGCGGGAGCGGGGGGGCCTGGGAGACCCAGTACTTC
>-|TRBV5-5|TRBJ2-3|many
CASSTRDTQYF
TGTGCCAGCAGCACAAGAGATACGCAGTATTTT
>-|TRBV3-1|TRBJ2-1|many
CASSPLGDEQFF
TGTGCCAGCAGCCCTTTGGGGGATGAGCAGTTCTTC
>TRBD2|TRBV7-2|TRBJ2-5|few
CASSPYSSGGGETQYF
TGTGCCAGCAGCCCCTACTCTAGCGGGGGAGGTGAGACCCAGTACTTC
>TRBD1|TRBV2|TRBJ1-1|many
CASSEALGTGNTEAFF
TGTGCCAGCAGTGAAGCGCTTGGGACAGGGAACACTGAAGCTTTCTTT
>TRBD1|TRBV2|TRBJ2-5|many
CASKRQGLVETQYF
TGTGCCAGCAAGAGACAGGGGCTTGTGGAGACCCAGTACTTC
>TRBD1|TRBV27|TRBJ1-6|many
CASSQDRASSYNSPLHF
TGTGCCAGCAGTCAGGACAGGGCCAGCTCCTATAATTCACCCCTCCACTTT
>-|TRBV15|TRBJ2-2|many
CATSRAAGQNTGELFF
TGTGCCACCAGCAGAGCCGCAGGCCAGAACACCGGGGAGCTGTTTTTT
>-|TRBV7-9|TRBJ1-1|many
CASSLEEQGRAFF
TGTGCCAGCAGCTTAGAGGAACAGGGCCGCGCTTTCTTT
>TRBD2|TRBV7-6|TRBJ2-1|many
CASSLSGGPYNEQFF
TGTGCCAGCAGCCTCAGCGGGGGCCCATACAATGAGCAGTTCTTC
>-|TRBV29-1|TRBJ2-4|many
CSVVGQAKNIQYF
TGCAGCGTTGTTGGTCAAGCCAAAAACATTCAGTACTTC
>-|TRBV29-1|TRBJ2-5|many
CSVDILGRETQYF
TGCAGCGTTGATATTTTGGGTCGGGAGACCCAGTACTTC
>-|TRBV4-1|TRBJ1-4|many
CASSQEPGASLNEKLFF
TGCGCCAGCAGCCAGGAACCAGGTGCCTCGCTAAATGAAAAACTGTTTTTT
>-|TRBV4-2|TRBJ2-1|many
CASSQAIGDQPYNEQFF
TGTGCCAGCAGCCAGGCTATAGGGGACCAACCCTACAATGAGCAGTTCTTC
>-|TRBV18|TRBJ1-1|-
CASSPYQGRVAEAFF
TGTGCCAGCTCACCATATCAGGGGCGCGTGGCTGAAGCTTTCTTT
>TRBD1|TRBV18|TRBJ2-6|many
CASSPPTGGAGGANVLTF
TGTGCCAGCTCACCCCCGACAGGGGGCGCAGGAGGGGCCAACGTCCTGACTTTC
>-|TRBV7-2|TRBJ2-4|many
CASSPSGVGNIQYF
TGTGCCAGCAGTCCGAGCGGCGTCGGAAACATTCAGTACTTC
>-|TRBV18|TRBJ2-6|many
CASSPGASGANVLTF
TGTGCCAGCTCACCAGGGGCTTCTGGGGCCAACGTCCTGACTTTC
>-|TRBV20-1|TRBJ2-1|many
CSAPRGSGEEFF
TGCAGTGCGCCAAGAGGGTCTGGGGAGGAGTTCTTC
>TRBD1|TRBV24-1|TRBJ2-2|many
CATSDRDRGSAGELFF
TGTGCCACCAGTGACCGAGACAGGGGTTCTGCCGGGGAGCTGTTTTTT
>TRBD1|TRBV5-1|TRBJ2-5|many
CASSLTGTGREETQYF
TGCGCCAGCAGCCTCACCGGGACAGGGAGGGAAGAGACCCAGTACTTC
>-|TRBV3-1|TRBJ2-2|many
CAASRVTTGELFF
TGTGCCGCTTCGAGGGTGACCACCGGGGAGCTGTTTTTT